These T cell receptor beta chains were read from a single sample in a study of blood T cell repertoires in COVID-19. Assay: immunoSEQ multiplex PCR; the TCRdb copy retains only in-frame clones and omits some. Among about 95,000 clones, around 87% were seen once, and the ten largest hold 15% to 20%. The sample taken for sequencing was peripheral blood. These receptor sequences come from a human donor in a cohort sampled during active COVID-19. Both conserved end residues are part of each CDR3. D genes are given only for firm matches. Clone size, where shown, is once, few, many, or a class for clones that have expanded.

clone_size	d_call	v_call	j_call	cdr3_aa	cdr3_nt
NA	NA	TRBV27	TRBJ1-1	CASSSSFLNTEAFF	NA
few	NA	TRBV6-2/TRBV6-3	TRBJ2-1	CASSDWGGFNEQFF	TGTGCCAGCAGCGACTGGGGGGGCTTCAATGAGCAGTTCTTC
NA	NA	TRBV7-9	TRBJ1-1	CASSSRRDNAEAFF	TGTGCCAGCAGCTCAAGACGGGACAACGCTGAAGCTTTCTTT
few	TRBD1	TRBV29-1	TRBJ2-2	CSADRTNTGELFF	TGCAGCGCGGACAGGACGAACACCGGGGAGCTGTTTTTT
few	NA	TRBV21-1	TRBJ1-5	CASSIDLTAFNQPQHF	TGTGCCAGCAGCATTGACTTGACAGCATTCAATCAGCCCCAGCATTTT
NA	NA	TRBV5-1	TRBJ1-2	CASSRPDRSEDGYTF	TGCGCCAGCAGCAGGCCTGACAGGTCGGAGGATGGCTACACCTTC
NA	NA	TRBV6-5	TRBJ1-1	CATKIGSTEAFF	TGTGCCACCAAGATAGGGAGCACTGAAGCTTTCTTT
NA	TRBD1	TRBV27	TRBJ2-4	CASSLRTGAKNIQYF	TGTGCCAGCAGTCTCCGGACAGGGGCCAAAAACATTCAGTACTTC
NA	NA	TRBV18	TRBJ2-3	CASSPPGGFEADTQYF	TGTGCCAGCTCACCACCGGGGGGTTTCGAGGCAGATACGCAGTATTTT
NA	NA	TRBV30	TRBJ1-1	CAWSVQANTEAFF	TGTGCCTGGAGTGTACAGGCGAACACTGAAGCTTTCTTT
NA	TRBD1	TRBV29-1	TRBJ2-4	CSVTSGDRENFF	TGCAGCGTTACTAGTGGGGACAGGGAAAACTTCTTC
NA	TRBD2	TRBV5-4	TRBJ2-7	CASSLEGGGAVEQYF	TGTGCCAGCAGCTTGGAGGGCGGGGGGGCCGTCGAGCAGTACTTC
NA	NA	TRBV12-3/TRBV12-4	TRBJ2-7	CASSRGTFDEQYF	TGTGCCAGCAGTCGAGGGACTTTCGACGAGCAGTACTTC
NA	TRBD2	TRBV14	TRBJ2-1	CASSHSILAGGPLYNEQFF	TGTGCCAGCAGCCATTCGATCCTAGCGGGGGGGCCGTTGTACAATGAGCAGTTCTTC
NA	NA	TRBV4-3	TRBJ1-1	CASSQELQANTEAFF	TGCGCCAGCAGCCAAGAGTTGCAAGCGAACACTGAAGCTTTCTTT
NA	NA	TRBV7-3	TRBJ2-2	CASSRGTQGSGELFF	TGTGCCAGCAGCCGAGGGACACAGGGATCTGGGGAGCTGTTTTTT
NA	NA	TRBV19	TRBJ1-4	CASSIGPEPEKLFF	TGTGCCAGTAGTATAGGGCCGGAGCCCGAAAAACTGTTTTTT
NA	NA	TRBV27	TRBJ2-2	CASSFTIPNTGELFF	TGTGCCAGCAGTTTCACAATTCCGAACACCGGGGAGCTGTTTTTT
NA	TRBD1	TRBV7-2	TRBJ1-2	CASSSLTGGSGYTF	TGTGCCAGCAGCTCCCTGACAGGGGGCTCTGGCTACACCTTC
NA	NA	TRBV7-2	TRBJ2-2	CASSLGIGTTGELFF	TGTGCCAGCAGCTTAGGAATAGGGACAACCGGGGAGCTGTTTTTT
NA	NA	TRBV3-1/TRBV3-2	TRBJ1-1	CASTAGGNTEAFF	TGTGCCAGCACCGCCGGGGGGAACACTGAAGCTTTCTTT
NA	NA	TRBV7-9	TRBJ2-5	CASSWESRETQYF	TGTGCCAGCAGCTGGGAGAGTCGAGAGACCCAGTACTTC
NA	TRBD1	TRBV7-2	TRBJ2-7	CASSLSRGREQYF	TGTGCCAGCAGCTTATCCAGGGGGCGCGAGCAGTACTTC
NA	TRBD1	TRBV19	TRBJ1-6	CASSRTGRISPLHF	TGTGCCAGTAGCCGGACAGGCAGGATTTCACCCCTCCACTTT
NA	TRBD1	TRBV7-2	TRBJ1-5	CASSTAGTGSQPQHF	TGTGCCAGCAGCACTGCCGGGACAGGGAGTCAGCCCCAGCATTTT
NA	NA	TRBV14	TRBJ2-5	CASSQDSFAGRETQYF	TGTGCCAGCAGCCAAGATTCTTTTGCGGGGAGGGAGACCCAGTACTTC
NA	TRBD1	TRBV28	TRBJ1-5	CASSRQGLGYQPQHF	TGTGCCAGCAGTCGACAGGGGTTGGGGTATCAGCCCCAGCATTTT
NA	NA	TRBV27	TRBJ2-5	CASSLRFRQETQYF	TGTGCCAGCAGTTTGAGGTTTCGCCAAGAGACCCAGTACTTC
NA	TRBD1	TRBV19	TRBJ1-1	CASGDRGGNTEAFF	TGTGCCAGTGGCGACAGGGGGGGGAACACTGAAGCTTTCTTT
NA	NA	TRBV10-1	TRBJ1-6	CASTRPIGPLMHSPLHF	TGCGCCAGCACTAGACCGATCGGTCCTCTCATGCATTCACCCCTCCACTTT
NA	NA	TRBV5-4	TRBJ2-7	CASSLDGLTSEQYF	TGTGCCAGCAGCTTGGATGGTTTGACTAGCGAGCAGTACTTC
NA	TRBD2	TRBV7-3	TRBJ2-5	CASSFGGGKETQYF	TGTGCCAGCAGCTTTGGCGGGGGGAAAGAGACCCAGTACTTC
NA	NA	TRBV7-6	TRBJ1-3	CASSRSASSGNTIYF	TGTGCCAGCAGCCGCTCCGCGAGCTCTGGAAACACCATATATTTT
NA	NA	TRBV10-3	TRBJ2-2	CAISESRPGTGELFF	TGTGCCATCAGTGAGAGCCGGCCAGGCACCGGGGAGCTGTTTTTT
NA	TRBD1	TRBV28	TRBJ1-1	CASIRQGRTEAFF	TGTGCCAGCATTCGACAGGGACGGACTGAAGCTTTCTTT
few	NA	TRBV30	TRBJ2-2	CAWSVWQINTGELFF	TGTGCCTGGAGTGTTTGGCAGATTAACACCGGGGAGCTGTTTTTT
NA	TRBD1	TRBV5-6	TRBJ1-4	CASTQGARDEKLFF	TGTGCCAGCACCCAGGGGGCTCGGGATGAAAAACTGTTTTTT
NA	NA	TRBV7-9	TRBJ1-2	CASSPGEYGYTF	TGTGCCAGCAGTCCAGGGGAATATGGCTACACCTTC
NA	NA	TRBV12-5	TRBJ2-1	CASGLNSYNEQFF	TGTGCTAGTGGTTTAAACTCGTACAATGAGCAGTTCTTC
NA	NA	TRBV25-1	TRBJ1-6	CASSDLGGVHF	TGTGCCAGCAGTGACCTAGGCGGGGTCCACTTT
NA	TRBD2	TRBV15	TRBJ2-5	CATSRDFSGGLTQETQYF	TGTGCCACCAGCAGAGATTTTAGCGGGGGGTTAACTCAAGAGACCCAGTACTTC
NA	TRBD2	TRBV3-1/TRBV3-2	TRBJ2-1	CASSQDKLAGNNEQFF	TGTGCCAGCAGCCAAGATAAACTAGCGGGGAACAATGAGCAGTTCTTC
NA	NA	TRBV7-9	TRBJ1-6	CASSGVGRGTTPLHF	TGTGCCAGCAGCGGAGTAGGTCGGGGGACGACACCCCTCCACTTT
NA	NA	TRBV2	TRBJ2-2	CASSSSALSNTGELFF	TGTGCCAGCAGTAGCAGCGCCCTATCGAACACCGGGGAGCTGTTTTTT
NA	NA	TRBV5-1	TRBJ2-5	CASSITGMGETQYF	TGCGCCAGCAGCATCACAGGGATGGGGGAGACCCAGTACTTC
NA	TRBD1	TRBV7-7	TRBJ2-1	CASSLGPGGQVEQFF	TGTGCCAGCAGCTTAGGGCCAGGGGGCCAGGTGGAGCAGTTCTTC
NA	TRBD1	TRBV19	TRBJ1-2	CASSIFGVGGATGYGYTF	TGTGCCAGTAGTATATTCGGGGTAGGGGGCGCGACGGGCTATGGCTACACCTTC
NA	NA	TRBV10-3	TRBJ1-2	CAILPGVNYGYTF	TGTGCCATACTTCCAGGGGTTAACTATGGCTACACCTTC
NA	NA	TRBV6-1	TRBJ2-6	CASSEKRGSGANVLTF	TGTGCCAGCAGTGAAAAAAGAGGCTCTGGGGCCAACGTCCTGACTTTC
NA	NA	TRBV7-2	TRBJ2-7	CASSMVQGYEQYF	TGTGCCAGCAGCATGGTACAGGGCTACGAGCAGTACTTC
NA	TRBD2	TRBV28	TRBJ2-3	CASSQIAGLGTDTQYF	TGTGCCAGCAGTCAAATAGCGGGGTTGGGGACAGATACGCAGTATTTT
NA	NA	TRBV19	TRBJ2-1	CASIQRGKNEQFF	TGTGCCAGTATCCAACGAGGGAAAAATGAGCAGTTCTTC